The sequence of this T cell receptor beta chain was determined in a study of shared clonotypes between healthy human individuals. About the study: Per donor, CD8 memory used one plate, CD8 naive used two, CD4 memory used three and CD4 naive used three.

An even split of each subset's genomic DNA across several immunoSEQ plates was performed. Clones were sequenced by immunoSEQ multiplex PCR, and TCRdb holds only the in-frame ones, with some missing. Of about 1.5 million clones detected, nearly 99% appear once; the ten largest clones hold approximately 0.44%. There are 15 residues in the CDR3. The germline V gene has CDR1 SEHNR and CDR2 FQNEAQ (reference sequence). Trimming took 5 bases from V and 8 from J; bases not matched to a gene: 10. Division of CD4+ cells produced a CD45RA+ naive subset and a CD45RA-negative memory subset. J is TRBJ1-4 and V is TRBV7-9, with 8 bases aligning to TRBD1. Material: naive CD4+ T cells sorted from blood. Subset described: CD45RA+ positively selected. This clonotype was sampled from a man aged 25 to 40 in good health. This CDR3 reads CASSPTTGVQEKLFF. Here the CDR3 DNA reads TGTGCCAGCAGCCCCACGACAGGGGTCCAGGAAAAACTGTTTTTT.